Listed here are 14 T cell receptor beta chains from one sample, sequenced in a study of blood T cells in healthy people across ages. Together with a sample-barcoded 5' primer, a J-beta primer mix was included in a second PCR lasting roughly 6 to 12 cycles. Using its own MiXCR run on the 5' RACE reads, TCRdb lists one record per CDR3 protein. The sample comprises approximately 1.5 million distinct CDR3 sequences, 35% to 45% of which are singletons, and about 4.1% rests with the top ten. The sample taken for sequencing was blood. These receptors were taken from a woman in her late teens or twenties in good health.

Only a few counts were recorded for this clonotype. The J gene is TRBJ2-5, the V gene TRBV21-1. TRBV21-1 is flagged as a pseudogene. The CDR3 consists of 16 residues. CDR3 sequence reads: CASSKRQMSSYNEQYF. CDR3 DNA: TGTGCCAGCAGCAAAAGGCAGATGAGCTCCTACAATGAGCAGTACTTC.

The chain uses TRBV6-5 and TRBJ2-2; tentative D call: TRBD1 (5 bases). Trimming left V 7 bases short and J 1 base short, with 10 bases between. CDR3 length: 14 residues. Germline V gene lookup returns CDR1 MNHEY and CDR2 SVGAGI. CDR3 bases: TGTGCCAGCAAGCCCACAGGGAACACCGGGGAGCTGTTTTTT. This sequence encodes CASKPTGNTGELFF.

This clonotype was seen only a few times. CDR3 DNA sequence: TGTGCCAGCAGCTTAGTGATTGCAACCAGCGGGGGCTCGAGTGAGCAGTTCTTC. It yields the protein CASSLVIATSGGSSEQFF. V gene TRBV11-2 combines with J gene TRBJ2-1; 8 bases match TRBD2. Germline V lookup: CDR1 SGHAT, CDR2 FQNNGV. Trimming removed 1 base from V and 9 bases from J; junction bases left unmatched: 17. This CDR3 has 18 amino acids.

The chain joins TRBV29-1 to TRBJ2-1; D possibly corresponds to TRBD1 (6 bases). The CDR3 sequence is 15 residues long. V shed 1 base and J shed 5 bases, with 15 bases lying between them. Germline V gives CDR1 SQVTM, CDR2 ANQGSEA. The CDR3 DNA reads TGCAGCGTTGAAGGGGGGCAGGAGATCCACAATGAGCAGTTCTTC. Amino acids: CSVEGGQEIHNEQFF.

This chain connects TRBV2 to TRBJ2-6; D is unresolved. CDR3 length equals 14 residues. V was pared by 1 base and J by 4 bases, with 5 bases between. Germline V gene sequence: CDR1 SNHLY, CDR2 FYNNEI. CDR3 protein: CASSEVRGANVLTF. In DNA, the CDR3 is TGTGCCAGCAGTGAAGTCCGGGGGGCCAACGTCCTGACTTTC.

In its sample, this clonotype was seen a few times. V is TRBV6-5 and J is TRBJ1-4; D gene ambiguous. The CDR3 covers 13 residues. Trimming pared 0 bases from V and 8 bases from J, leaving 7 bases between. Germline CDR1 is MNHEY and CDR2 is SVGAGI. Written as DNA, the CDR3 is TGTGCCAGCAGTTACTCAACGGGCGAAAAACTGTTTTTT. This encodes CASSYSTGEKLFF.

The J gene is TRBJ2-3, the V gene TRBV7-3, with 10 bases identical to TRBD2. This CDR3 comprises 18 residues. The germline V gene has CDR1 SGHTA and CDR2 FQGTGA. Trimming took 0 bases from V and 2 from J; bases not matched to a gene: 8. The CDR3 spells CASSLTGASGSYTDTQYF. The CDR3 nucleotides read TGTGCCAGCAGCTTAACCGGTGCTAGCGGGAGTTACACAGATACGCAGTATTTT. The full variable domain, in which reference TRBV7-3 and TRBJ2-3 provide the parts outside the CDR3, is GAGVSQTPSNKVTEKGKYVELRCDPISGHTALYWYRQSLGQGPEFLIYFQGTGAADDSGLPNDRFFAVRPEGSVSTLKIQRTERGDSAVYLCASSLTGASGSYTDTQYFGPGTRLTVL.

The chain has TRBV20-1 and TRBJ2-1; 11 nucleotides line up with TRBD2. The junction had 5 bases not matched to a gene; V was cut back by 5 bases and J by 5 bases. The V gene's germline CDR1 is DFQATT and CDR2 SNEGSKA (reference sequence). The CDR3 consists of 14 residues. The CDR3 loop reads CSAHTSGSDNEQFF. The CDR3 nucleotides are TGCAGTGCTCATACTAGCGGGAGCGACAATGAGCAGTTCTTC.

V is TRBV6-2 or TRBV6-3 and J is TRBJ2-3, with D possibly matching TRBD2 (6 bases). The CDR3 length is 14 residues. From germline, CDR1 is MNHEY and CDR2 SVGEGT. V lost 7 bases to trimming and J lost 4 bases, with 15 bases between them. This CDR3 reads CASTLGGSSDTQYF. The CDR3 nucleotides read TGTGCCAGCACCTTGGGAGGTTCCTCAGATACGCAGTATTTT.

The rearrangement links TRBV6-2 or TRBV6-3 to TRBJ2-7, with TRBD1 matching 9 bases. Germline V gene sequence: CDR1 MNHEY, CDR2 SVGEGT. Unmatched junction bases numbered 8, after V lost 2 bases and J lost 3 bases. The CDR3 has 16 amino acids. The CDR3 is CASSYTTGGVFYEQYF. CDR3 sequence (DNA): TGTGCCAGCAGTTACACGACAGGGGGAGTTTTCTACGAGCAGTACTTC.

This clonotype occurred a few times. The V call is TRBV7-2, the J call TRBJ2-3; D is unclear. The germline V gene encodes CDR1 SGHTA and CDR2 FQGNSA. The CDR3 has 14 residues. The V end was cut by 5 bases, the J end by 2 bases, with 11 bases between. The CDR3 here is CASSRLDHTDTQYF. CDR3 DNA: TGTGCCAGCAGCCGACTGGACCACACAGATACGCAGTATTTT.

J is TRBJ2-5 and V is TRBV7-2, with 8 nucleotides matching TRBD2. Trimming took 3 bases from V and 1 from J; bases not matched to a gene: 4. Germline CDR1 is SGHTA and CDR2 is FQGNSA. There are 15 residues in the CDR3. CDR3 sequence reads: CASSFTSGAQETQYF. CDR3 DNA: TGTGCCAGCAGCTTTACTAGCGGAGCCCAAGAGACCCAGTACTTC.

V is TRBV2 and J is TRBJ1-5; possible D gene TRBD1, 6 bases. V lost 3 bases and J lost 6, with 18 bases in between. In germline, CDR1 is SNHLY, CDR2 FYNNEI. The CDR3 has 16 amino acids. The CDR3 nucleotides are TGTGCCAGCAGTGATTTGGGACACAGTCTAGGTCAGCCCCAGCATTTT. Its protein is CASSDLGHSLGQPQHF. Filled out from reference TRBV2 and TRBJ1-5, the complete variable domain reads EPEVTQTPSHQVTQMGQEVILRCVPISNHLYFYWYRQILGQKVEFLVSFYNNEISEKSEIFDDQFSVERPDGSNFTLKIRSTKLEDSAMYFCASSDLGHSLGQPQHFGDGTRLSIL.

The CDR3 loop reads CASSRGQATYEQYF. The CDR3 nucleotides read TGTGCCAGCAGCCGGGGACAGGCCACCTACGAGCAGTACTTC. The rearrangement uses TRBV6-5 and TRBJ2-7; 8 bases are a match to TRBD1. The CDR3 has 14 residues. V was clipped by 6 bases and J by 2 bases; unmatched bases: 6. In germline, CDR1 is MNHEY, CDR2 SVGAGI.